The source of this T cell receptor (beta chain) is a study of shared clonotypes between healthy human individuals. The CDR3 has 14 residues. The V end was cut by 4 bases, the J end by 7 bases, with 15 bases between. CDR1 SGHTS and CDR2 YDEGEE come from the germline V gene. Some 30,000 T cell genomes (roughly 0.2 ug DNA) went into each sorted-subset replicate. Sequencing was performed with immunoSEQ multiplex PCR; in TCRdb, only in-frame clones are kept and a portion is missing. The sample lists over a million clones; about 84% were seen once. Sequences were obtained from memory CD4+ T cells from PBMCs. Indicated subset: CD45RA-negative fraction. This receptor was identified in a man between 18 and 35 years old in good health. Some clones in this sample may be carry-over from other donors' samples. V gene TRBV5-8 combines with J gene TRBJ2-1; D may correspond to TRBD1 or TRBD2 (5 bases each). The CDR3 spells CASSQSGPLNEQFF. DNA of the CDR3: TGTGCCAGCAGCCAGTCGGGACCGTTAAATGAGCAGTTCTTC.